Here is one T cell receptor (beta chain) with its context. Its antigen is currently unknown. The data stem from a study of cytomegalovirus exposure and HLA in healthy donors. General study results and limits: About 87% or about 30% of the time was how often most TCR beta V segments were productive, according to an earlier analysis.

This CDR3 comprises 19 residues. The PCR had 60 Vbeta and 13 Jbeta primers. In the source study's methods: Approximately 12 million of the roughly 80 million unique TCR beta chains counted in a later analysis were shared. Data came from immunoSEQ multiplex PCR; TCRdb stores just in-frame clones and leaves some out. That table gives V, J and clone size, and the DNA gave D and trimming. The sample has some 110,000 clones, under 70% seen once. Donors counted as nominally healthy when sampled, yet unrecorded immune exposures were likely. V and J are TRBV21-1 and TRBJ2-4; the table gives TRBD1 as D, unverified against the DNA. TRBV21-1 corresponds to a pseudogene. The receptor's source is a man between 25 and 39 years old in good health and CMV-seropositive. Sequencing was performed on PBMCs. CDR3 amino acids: CASSNLSQDRARTKNIQYF. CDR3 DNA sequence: TGTGCCAGCAGCAATTTATCCCAGGACAGGGCACGTACCAAAAACATTCAGTACTTC.